The 13 T cell receptor beta chains in this list originate from one sample, sequenced in a study of pediatric ulcerative colitis. Here immunoSEQ multiplex PCR was the method, and the copy in TCRdb shows in-frame clones only, minus some. There are 59,000 or so clones in the sample; around 80% occur only once, and around 5% lies in the top ten. Sequencing input: blood. The receptor set was obtained from a boy younger than 18 with moderate ulcerative colitis.

As DNA, the CDR3 is TGTGCCAGCAGTGAAGGGACAGGGGCGAGCTATGGCTACACCTTC. Its translation: CASSEGTGASYGYTF. The chain carries TRBV6-1 and TRBJ1-2; TRBD1 matches at 9 bases. Germline V gene sequence: CDR1 MNHNS, CDR2 SASEGT. Losses at the gene ends were 1 base for V and 4 bases for J; bases not matched to a gene: 4. This CDR3 is 15 amino acids long.

The rearrangement links TRBV7-2 to TRBJ1-5; D is perhaps TRBD1 (6 bases). The CDR3 runs to 16 residues. Germline V gives CDR1 SGHTA, CDR2 FQGNSA. The ends were cut back, 1 base at V and 2 bases at J, with 12 bases in the middle. The CDR3 DNA reads TGTGCCAGCAGCTTAGGTCACAGGGCAGGCAATCAGCCCCAGCATTTT. This gives the protein CASSLGHRAGNQPQHF.

This clone has more than one count but fewer than ten. The V call is TRBV29-1, the J call TRBJ1-1, with 7 nucleotides matching TRBD1. CDR3 size: 16 residues. V lost 4 bases to trimming and J lost 3 bases; unmatched junction nucleotides: 14. Germline CDR1 and CDR2: SQVTM and ANQGSEA. In DNA form, the CDR3 reads TGCAGCGTTGTCCGGACAGGCTTTGGGGTGGACACTGAAGCTTTCTTT. This encodes CSVVRTGFGVDTEAFF.

This clone appeared a single time. The chain uses TRBV4-3 and TRBJ2-7, with D possibly TRBD2 on 5 matching bases. This CDR3 is built from 15 residues. V was clipped by 4 bases and J by 5 bases, with 18 bases between them. Looked up from germline, CDR1 is LGHNA and CDR2 is YSLEER. DNA of the CDR3: TGCGCCAGCAGCCGCCTGTGGCTAGCTCTCGACGAGCAGTACTTC. Its protein product is CASSRLWLALDEQYF.

V gene TRBV6-6 combines with J gene TRBJ1-1; D not resolved. V gave up 0 bases and J gave up 1 base, with 9 bases separating them. The CDR3 has 15 amino acids. The germline gives CDR1 MNHNY, CDR2 SVGAGI (reference sequence). In DNA form, the CDR3 reads TGTGCCAGCAGTTACTCGGCGAGGGCGAACACTGAAGCTTTCTTT. It is translated as CASSYSARANTEAFF.

The genes are TRBV6-5 and TRBJ2-7; 9 positions agree with TRBD1. CDR1 MNHEY and CDR2 SVGAGI come from the germline V gene. This CDR3 spans 13 amino acids. After removal of 4 bases from V and 4 bases from J, the junction contained 2 bases not matched to a gene. In nucleotides, the CDR3 is TGTGCCAGCAGTTGGGACAGGGAGTACGAGCAGTACTTC. Translated: CASSWDREYEQYF.

The V call is TRBV7-6, the J call TRBJ1-3; D remains ambiguous. This CDR3 has 12 amino acids. V lost 10 bases and J lost 0, with 7 bases in between. Germline-derived CDR1 and CDR2 are SGHVS and FNYEAQ. The CDR3 here is CATSNSGNTIYF. The DNA of the CDR3 is TGTGCCACGAGTAACTCTGGAAACACCATATATTTT.

The chain links TRBV19 to TRBJ1-1, with a possible D match to TRBD1 (5 bases). The germline CDR1 and CDR2 sequences are LNHDA and SQIVND (reference sequence). V lost 3 bases and J 1 base, leaving 12 bases between the germline ends. CDR3 length: 15 residues. In DNA form, the CDR3 reads TGTGCCAGTAGTATTCTCCGGGGCCCGAACACTGAAGCTTTCTTT. Residues: CASSILRGPNTEAFF.

This chain uses TRBV6-5 with TRBJ2-7; 10 bases agree with TRBD1. CDR3 size: 15 residues. Looked up from germline, CDR1 is MNHEY and CDR2 is SVGAGI. Trimming cost V 3 bases and J 2 bases; bases outside gene matches: 4. In nucleotides, the CDR3 is TGTGCCAGCAGTTATACCGGGACAGGGGCCTACGAGCAGTACTTC. Its protein is CASSYTGTGAYEQYF.

V usage is TRBV6-6 and J usage is TRBJ2-3, with 11 bases identical to TRBD2. V dropped 5 bases and J dropped 2; count of bases not matched to a gene: 6. Germline V gene data show CDR1 as MNHNY and CDR2 as SVGAGI (reference sequence). This CDR3 comprises 16 residues. The CDR3 sequence is CASSRRLAGNTDTQYF. The CDR3 bases are TGTGCCAGCAGTCGCCGACTAGCGGGGAACACAGATACGCAGTATTTT.

This chain links TRBV7-2 with TRBJ2-4, with 9 bases that match TRBD2. Trimming cost V 5 bases and J 4 bases; bases outside gene matches: 9. This CDR3 is built from 16 residues. Germline-derived CDR1 and CDR2 are SGHTA and FQGNSA. The CDR3 DNA follows: TGTGCCAGCAGCCATGTACCTACTAGCGGGAAAAACATTCAGTACTTC. Its translation: CASSHVPTSGKNIQYF.

The rearrangement joins TRBV2 to TRBJ2-1; the D gene is possibly TRBD2 (5 bases). The CDR3 extends over 14 amino acids. Germline V gene sequence: CDR1 SNHLY, CDR2 FYNNEI. V was cut by 2 bases and J by 4 bases, with 9 bases left in between. The CDR3 spells CASSESGSYNEQFF. DNA of the CDR3: TGTGCCAGCAGTGAAAGCGGCTCTTACAATGAGCAGTTCTTC.

The rearrangement links TRBV28 to TRBJ2-5; D is perhaps TRBD2 (6 bases). This CDR3 is 15 amino acids long. Trimming cost V 5 bases and J 0 bases, with 13 bases left between them. Germline CDR1 is MDHEN and CDR2 is SYDVKM. CDR3 nucleotide sequence: TGTGCCAGCAGTCCATCTCGGGGGAACCAAGAGACCCAGTACTTC. Translating it yields CASSPSRGNQETQYF.